Listed here are 2 T cell receptor beta chains from one sample, sequenced in a study of technical replicates of blood from several donors. The protocol was immunoSEQ multiplex PCR, while the TCRdb copy is restricted to in-frame clones and leaves out a portion. The table lists 65,000 to 95,000 clones, about 98% of them singletons. Sequences were obtained from T cells isolated from PBMCs. The receptors come from a human donor in good health.

DNA of the CDR3: TGCAGTGTTAGGGGACTAGTCGAGCAGTACTTC. This encodes CSVRGLVEQYF. The chain joins TRBV20-1 to TRBJ2-7, with 8 bases matching TRBD2. This CDR3 is built from 11 residues. Germline CDR1 is DFQATT and CDR2 is SNEGSKA (reference sequence). The V gene end was trimmed by 7 bases and the J gene end by 6 bases; junction bases not matched to a gene: 5.

The rearrangement links TRBV4-1 to TRBJ2-2; TRBD2 matches 7 bases. Per the germline V gene, CDR1 is MGHRA and CDR2 is YSYEKL. This CDR3 has 16 residues. The J segment lost 0 bases and the V segment lost 4 bases, leaving 5 bases of the junction unmatched. In DNA form, the CDR3 reads TGCGCCAGCAGCCCACGGGCGGGGGCGAACACCGGGGAGCTGTTTTTT. Protein: CASSPRAGANTGELFF.